This T cell receptor beta chain was identified in a study of identical twins. Findings and limits, study-wide: Excess sharing between twins was weaker in beta out-of-frame sequences. Models underestimated TCR alpha sharing (out-of-frame) in monozygotic twins.

For this clonotype: No antigen is known for it.

TCRdb analysed the 5' RACE reads with MiXCR anew, one entry per CDR3 protein. The data show about 190,000 distinct CDR3 sequences, approximately 16% seen once. These data are also associated with another study on T cells expressing NK-cell markers. From that study: It was sorted CD3+CD56-NKG2C+, CD3+CD56+NKG2C- and CD3+CD56+NKG2C+ T cells that provided the TCR beta repertoires. Each of roughly six donors carried dominant NKG2C+ clonotypes accounting for roughly 1.0-7.0% of CD8+ T cells.

Material: CD8+ T cells sorted from blood. The sequence was obtained from a woman in her late teens or twenties in good health.

This chain's CDR3 is CASSLKSLAGGNYEQFF. The CDR3 DNA is TGCGCCAGCAGCTTGAAAAGTTTGGCGGGGGGTAACTATGAGCAGTTCTTC. This chain joins TRBV5-1 and TRBJ2-1, with TRBD2 matching 8 bases. CDR1 and CDR2 from the germline V gene are SGHRS and YFSETQ. The CDR3 is 17 residues long. Trimming cost V 1 base and J 8 bases; bases outside gene matches: 14.